This T cell receptor beta chain was profiled in a study of T-cell reconstitution after alpha-beta-depleted transplantation in children. This CDR3 comprises 13 residues. The germline V gene has CDR1 WNHNN and CDR2 SYGVQD (reference sequence). The V end lost 6 bases, the J end lost 6 bases, and 15 bases lay between the germline ends. This clonotype was observed at least ten times. Researchers prepared the TCRbeta library using unique molecular identifiers, the study reports. TCRdb reanalysed the PCR reads using MiXCR and keeps one entry per CDR3 protein. The sample includes 150,000 to 200,000 distinct CDR3 sequences, around 10% seen only once; the top ten take roughly 13%.

This clonotype was sampled from a boy aged 2 to 9 with acute myeloid leukemia, due to receive a stem cell transplant. The sequenced sample was PBMCs, obtained before TCRalphabeta/CD19-depleted stem cell transplant. This chain links TRBV10-1 with TRBJ2-7; D may correspond to TRBD1 or TRBD2 (5 bases each). CDR3 sequence (DNA): TGCGCCAGCAGCTCGGGACGCGGCTCCGAGCAGTACTTC. It yields the protein CASSSGRGSEQYF.